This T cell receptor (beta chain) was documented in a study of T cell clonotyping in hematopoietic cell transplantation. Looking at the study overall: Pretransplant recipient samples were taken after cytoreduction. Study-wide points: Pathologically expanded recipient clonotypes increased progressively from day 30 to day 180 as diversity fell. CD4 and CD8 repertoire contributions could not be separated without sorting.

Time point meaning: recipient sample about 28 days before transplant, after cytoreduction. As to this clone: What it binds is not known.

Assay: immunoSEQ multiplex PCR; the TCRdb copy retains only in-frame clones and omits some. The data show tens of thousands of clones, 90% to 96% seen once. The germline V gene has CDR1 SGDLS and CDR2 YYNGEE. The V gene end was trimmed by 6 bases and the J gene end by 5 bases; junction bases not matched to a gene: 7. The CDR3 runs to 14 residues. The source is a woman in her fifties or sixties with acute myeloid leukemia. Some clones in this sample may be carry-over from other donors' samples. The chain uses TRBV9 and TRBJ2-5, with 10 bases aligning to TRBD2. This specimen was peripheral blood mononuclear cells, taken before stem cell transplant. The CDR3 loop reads CASTPGTSVETQYF. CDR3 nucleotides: TGTGCCAGCACACCTGGGACTAGCGTGGAGACCCAGTACTTC.